Below, 21 T cell receptor beta chains from the same sample are listed, as sequenced in a study of control samples from healthy donors and cancer patients. Data came from immunoSEQ multiplex PCR; TCRdb stores just in-frame clones and leaves some out. The sample shows approximately 89,000 clones, around nine tenths of them seen only once. The specimen sequenced was blood. The receptors were sampled from a man aged 30-40 years in good health.

This clone is a singleton in its sample. V and J are TRBV5-1 and TRBJ2-6; D call uncertain. Trimming removed 3 bases from V and 2 bases from J, with 18 bases in between. The CDR3 consists of 18 residues. The germline V gene has CDR1 SGHRS and CDR2 YFSETQ. The CDR3 region has the DNA TGCGCCAGCAGCTCCTATCCGACCGAGGTGGCTGGGGCCAACGTCCTGACTTTC. This codes for CASSSYPTEVAGANVLTF.

In this sample, this clone turned up a few times. The V call is TRBV19, the J call TRBJ1-2; D call uncertain. This CDR3 is built from 15 residues. Per germline, CDR1 LNHDA and CDR2 SQIVND (reference sequence). V dropped 1 base and J dropped 3 bases, with 12 bases sitting between them. CDR3 DNA sequence: TGTGCCAGTAGTATAGGGGCAAGGGAGGACTATGGCTACACCTTC. Translation: CASSIGAREDYGYTF.

This chain joins TRBV2 and TRBJ1-5; 7 bases are a match to TRBD1. Germline-derived CDR1 and CDR2 are SNHLY and FYNNEI. V trimming: 6 bases; J trimming: 0 bases; junction bases outside the gene matches: 11. This CDR3 is built from 17 residues. The chain's CDR3 is CASRSAETGRSNQPQHF. Here the CDR3 DNA reads TGTGCCAGCAGGAGTGCAGAGACAGGGCGTAGCAATCAGCCCCAGCATTTT.

The chain couples TRBV29-1 to TRBJ2-1; tentatively, D is TRBD1 or TRBD2 (5 bases each). The germline CDR1 and CDR2 sequences are SQVTM and ANQGSEA. V was cut by 3 bases and J by 4 bases, with 7 bases left in between. The CDR3 loop spans 12 amino acids. The chain's CDR3 is CSVDEGYNEQFF. CDR3 coding DNA: TGCAGCGTTGACGAGGGGTACAATGAGCAGTTCTTC.

This clone is a singleton in its sample. The chain is built from TRBV6-5 and TRBJ1-2; TRBD1 aligns across 10 bases. V trimming: 0 bases; J trimming: 3 bases; junction bases outside the gene matches: 1. Germline loops: CDR1 MNHEY, CDR2 SVGAGI. This CDR3 region has 15 residues. The CDR3 is CASSYSGTGDYGYTF. The CDR3 DNA reads TGTGCCAGCAGTTACTCAGGGACAGGGGACTATGGCTACACCTTC.

The chain combines TRBV21-1 with TRBJ1-2; the table's D call, TRBD1, was not checked against the DNA. TRBV21-1 is reported as a pseudogene. This CDR3 contains 17 residues. The CDR3 region is CASSKGSRGRPIEGYTF. The CDR3, as DNA: TGTGCCAGCAGCAAAGGAAGCAGGGGGCGGCCCATCGAGGGCTACACCTTC.

The chain links TRBV2 to TRBJ2-1; a possible D gene is TRBD1 (6 bases). Looked up from germline, CDR1 is SNHLY and CDR2 is FYNNEI. The V and J ends lost 2 bases and 3 bases respectively, with 14 bases between them. The CDR3 length is 16 residues. The CDR3 protein is CASSEFRDTYYNEQFF. Written as DNA, the CDR3 is TGTGCCAGCAGTGAATTCCGGGACACCTACTACAATGAGCAGTTCTTC. Full variable domain (outside the CDR3, taken from reference TRBV2 and TRBJ2-1): EPEVTQTPSHQVTQMGQEVILRCVPISNHLYFYWYRQILGQKVEFLVSFYNNEISEKSEIFDDQFSVERPDGSNFTLKIRSTKLEDSAMYFCASSEFRDTYYNEQFFGPGTRLTVL.

The rearrangement uses TRBV2 and TRBJ1-6, with D possibly matching TRBD1 (5 bases). CDR3 size: 15 residues. Germline CDR1 is SNHLY and CDR2 is FYNNEI. Trimming stripped 4 bases from V and 3 bases from J, with 10 bases between. The CDR3 nucleotides read TGTGCCAGCAGTGGACAGAAGGACTATAATTCACCCCTCCACTTT. It codes for CASSGQKDYNSPLHF.

In this sample, this clone turned up a few times. This chain uses TRBV24-1 with TRBJ2-1, with D perhaps assigned TRBD1 or TRBD2 (5 bases each). The V end was cut by 4 bases, the J end by 12 bases, with 21 bases between. From germline, CDR1 is KGHDR and CDR2 SFDVKD. The CDR3 length is 15 residues. This chain's CDR3 is CATSETDTGKVPQFF. CDR3 sequence (DNA): TGTGCCACCAGTGAGACAGACACGGGGAAGGTTCCGCAGTTCTTC.

The CDR3 loop is CATSDLPFGSGTGNTIYF. In DNA, the CDR3 is TGTGCCACCAGTGATTTGCCCTTCGGTTCAGGGACTGGAAACACCATATATTTT. This chain uses TRBV24-1 with TRBJ1-3; D may be TRBD1 (5 bases). The germline V gene encodes CDR1 KGHDR and CDR2 SFDVKD. CDR3 length: 18 amino acids. The V end was cut by 0 bases, the J end by 2 bases, with 16 bases between.

The chain employs TRBV2 and TRBJ2-7; 9 bases are shared with TRBD1. The germline CDR1 and CDR2 sequences are SNHLY and FYNNEI. V shed 5 bases, J shed 2 bases, and the junction held 1 base outside the gene matches. This CDR3 contains 13 residues. The CDR3 spells CASSYRGPYEQYV. The CDR3 region has the DNA TGTGCCAGCAGTTACAGGGGGCCCTACGAGCAGTACGTC.

V gene TRBV27 combines with J gene TRBJ1-5; D call uncertain. Trimming removed 8 bases from V and 0 bases from J, with 11 bases in between. The CDR3 contains 14 residues. Germline V gene lookup returns CDR1 MNHEY and CDR2 SMNVEV (reference sequence). Written as DNA, the CDR3 is TGTGCCAGCCGGCAGGAGGCTAGCAATCAGCCCCAGCATTTT. Translation gives CASRQEASNQPQHF.

The chain employs TRBV7-2 and TRBJ1-5, with D tentatively TRBD1 (6 bases). The CDR3 is 13 residues long. V shed 6 bases and J shed 7 bases, with 13 bases lying between them. CDR1 and CDR2 (germline): SGHTA, FQGNSA. The CDR3 loop is CASSLQGEQPQHF. DNA of the CDR3: TGTGCCAGCAGTTTACAGGGAGAACAGCCCCAGCATTTT.

Only a few counts were recorded for this clone. CDR3 bases: TGTGCCAGCAGTGACTCGTCTAGTCAACAGACCATGAACACTGAAGCTTTCTTT. Protein sequence: CASSDSSSQQTMNTEAFF. This rearrangement joins TRBV6-4 to TRBJ1-1; D remains ambiguous. The germline CDR1 and CDR2 sequences are MRHNA and SNTAGT. The CDR3 contains 18 residues. V was shortened by 0 bases and J by 0 bases, with 17 bases between the two germline ends.

This clone was seen only once. The V and J genes are TRBV3-1 (or the pseudogene TRBV3-2) and TRBJ2-5; 7 bases are a match to TRBD1. The CDR3 length is 15 residues. CDR1 is LGHDT, CDR2 YNNKEL, per germline (reference sequence). V shed 2 bases and J 4 bases; nucleotides not matched to a gene: 7. The CDR3, as DNA: TGTGCCAGCAGCCAAAGTGAAGGGGGCGGAGAGACCCAGTACTTC. Translation gives CASSQSEGGGETQYF.

This rearrangement joins TRBV3-1 (or the pseudogene TRBV3-2) to TRBJ2-7; 7 bases map to TRBD2. Germline V lookup: CDR1 LGHDT, CDR2 YNNKEL (reference sequence). V lost 0 bases to trimming and J lost 7 bases; unmatched junction nucleotides: 9. CDR3 size: 15 residues. The CDR3 sequence is CASSQEGLQRREQYF. CDR3 DNA: TGTGCCAGCAGCCAAGAGGGACTACAGAGGCGGGAGCAGTACTTC.

J is TRBJ1-6 and V is TRBV7-8; D is unresolved. Trimming left V 2 bases short and J 10 bases short, with 12 bases between. CDR1 SGHVS and CDR2 FQNEAQ come from the germline V gene. This CDR3 is 14 amino acids long. The chain's CDR3 is CASSLRAFGSPLHF. The DNA for the CDR3 is TGTGCCAGCAGCTTAAGGGCCTTCGGATCACCCCTCCACTTT.

This chain connects TRBV5-1 to TRBJ1-3; D possibly corresponds to TRBD1 (6 bases). Germline V gene lookup returns CDR1 SGHRS and CDR2 YFSETQ. Trimming left V 5 bases short and J 4 bases short, with 16 bases between. The CDR3 is made up of 15 amino acids. CDR3 nucleotide sequence: TGCGCCAGCAGGGTCGGGGGGGCGGAAGGAAACACCATATATTTT. It encodes CASRVGGAEGNTIYF.

The J gene is TRBJ2-3, the V gene TRBV18, with D tentatively TRBD1 (6 bases). Germline V lookup: CDR1 KGHSH, CDR2 LQKENI. The length of the CDR3 is 13 residues. V dropped 6 bases and J dropped 4 bases, with 11 bases sitting between them. The CDR3 region is CASSPRGPDTQYF. The DNA for the CDR3 is TGTGCCAGCTCGCCCAGGGGCCCAGATACGCAGTATTTT.

The chain recombines TRBV30 with TRBJ1-3; 7 nucleotides match TRBD1. CDR3 length: 14 residues. Per germline, CDR1 GTSNPN and CDR2 SVGIG (reference sequence). The junction had 6 bases not matched to a gene; V was cut back by 4 bases and J by 3 bases. The CDR3 sequence: CAWTRGQHGNTIYF. In nucleotides, the CDR3 is TGTGCCTGGACAAGGGGACAGCATGGAAACACCATATATTTT.

The chain combines TRBV30 with TRBJ2-7; D may be TRBD1 (6 bases). This CDR3 spans 12 amino acids. Trimming removed 4 bases at V and 5 bases at J, with 12 bases between. The V gene's germline CDR1 is GTSNPN and CDR2 SVGIG (reference sequence). The CDR3 protein is CAWNPTGNEQYF. The CDR3 DNA reads TGTGCCTGGAACCCTACAGGGAACGAGCAGTACTTC.